This TCR beta chain was recovered during a study of Graves' ophthalmopathy and Graves' hyperthyroidism. The study amplified TCR beta CDR3 regions using RNA transcripts. The first round was an RT-PCR with HTBI primers, and the second round was a multiplex PCR. TCRdb called the multiplex PCR reads again in MiXCR, with one record for every CDR3 protein. Among hundreds of thousands of distinct CDR3 sequences listed, 22% were seen once. The PBMC fraction was derived from under 11 ml of fresh peripheral blood. This clonotype has at least ten counts. Per the germline V gene, CDR1 is MNHEY and CDR2 is SVGEGT. This CDR3 contains 12 residues. Trimming took 3 bases from V and 8 from J, leaving 10 bases between them.

Specimen: peripheral blood. The clonotype originates from a woman in her late teens or twenties with stable Graves' hyperthyroidism. Some clones in this sample may be carry-over from other donors' samples. The chain has TRBV6-2 or TRBV6-3 and TRBJ2-5, with D unclear. The CDR3 spells CASSYPPSTQYF. The CDR3 DNA follows: TGTGCCAGCAGTTATCCCCCGTCTACCCAGTACTTC.